The present entry profiles one TCR beta chain with its context. The antigen remains undetermined. The entry originates in a study of CD8+ T cells in alopecia areata. After isolation, RNA underwent reverse transcription to generate cDNA as the sequencing template. TCRdb's table, derived via immunoSEQ multiplex PCR, lists solely in-frame clones and lacks some. The sample shows about 200,000 clones, more than 55% of them seen only once. Per germline, CDR1 SEHNR and CDR2 FQNEAQ (reference sequence). The CDR3 is 12 residues long. V gave up 5 bases and J gave up 6 bases, with 7 bases separating them. The study, taken as a whole, reports: Alphabeta T cells residing in normal skin are also sequenced in scalp samples. The study found TCR sharing across patients less clear than in mice, possibly for HLA reasons. Normal scalp had lower clonality than lesional scalp, with alopecia totalis/universalis lesions showing this most strongly.

CD4+ and CD8+ T cells were sorted from PBMCs stained for CD3, CD4 and CD8. This receptor was obtained from a human donor in good health. Material: CD8+ T cells sorted from blood. This rearrangement joins TRBV7-9 to TRBJ2-2; no clear D gene. The CDR3 DNA follows: TGTGCCAGCAGCGGGTTAGCCGGGGAGCTGTTTTTT. It translates to CASSGLAGELFF.